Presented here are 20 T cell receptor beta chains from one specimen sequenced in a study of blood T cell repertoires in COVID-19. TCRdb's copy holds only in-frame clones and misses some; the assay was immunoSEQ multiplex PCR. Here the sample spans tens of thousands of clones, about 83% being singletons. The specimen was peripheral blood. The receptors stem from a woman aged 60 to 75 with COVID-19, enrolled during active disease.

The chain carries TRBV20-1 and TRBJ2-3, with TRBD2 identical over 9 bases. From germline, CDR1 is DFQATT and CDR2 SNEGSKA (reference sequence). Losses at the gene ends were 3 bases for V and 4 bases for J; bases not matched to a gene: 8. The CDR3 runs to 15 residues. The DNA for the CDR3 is TGCAGTGCTAGTCCGGCGGGAGGGTTGTCAGATACGCAGTATTTT. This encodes CSASPAGGLSDTQYF.

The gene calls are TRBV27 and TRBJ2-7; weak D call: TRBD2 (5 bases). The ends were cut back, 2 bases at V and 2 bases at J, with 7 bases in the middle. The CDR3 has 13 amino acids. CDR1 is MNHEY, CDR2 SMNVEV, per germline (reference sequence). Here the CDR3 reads CASSLIGAYEQYF. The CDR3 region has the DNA TGTGCCAGCAGTTTAATCGGGGCCTACGAGCAGTACTTC.

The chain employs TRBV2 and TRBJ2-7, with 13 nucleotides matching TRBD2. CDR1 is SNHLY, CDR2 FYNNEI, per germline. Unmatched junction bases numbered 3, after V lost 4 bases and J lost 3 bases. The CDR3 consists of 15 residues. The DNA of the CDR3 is TGTGCCAGCAGTGCTCGACTAGCGGGAGGCTACGAGCAGTACTTC. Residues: CASSARLAGGYEQYF.

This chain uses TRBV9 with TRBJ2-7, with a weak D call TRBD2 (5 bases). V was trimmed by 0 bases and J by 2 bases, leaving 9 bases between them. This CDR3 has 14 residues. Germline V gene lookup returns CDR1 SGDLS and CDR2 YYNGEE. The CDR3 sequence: CASSVDVATYEQYF. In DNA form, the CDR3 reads TGTGCCAGCAGCGTAGATGTAGCGACCTACGAGCAGTACTTC.

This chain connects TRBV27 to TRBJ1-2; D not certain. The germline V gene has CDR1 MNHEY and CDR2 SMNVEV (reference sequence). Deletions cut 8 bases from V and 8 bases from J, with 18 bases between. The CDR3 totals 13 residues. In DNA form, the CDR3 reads TGTGCCAGCCGAAGTATTGGAGAGTTAGGCTACACCTTC. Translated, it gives CASRSIGELGYTF.

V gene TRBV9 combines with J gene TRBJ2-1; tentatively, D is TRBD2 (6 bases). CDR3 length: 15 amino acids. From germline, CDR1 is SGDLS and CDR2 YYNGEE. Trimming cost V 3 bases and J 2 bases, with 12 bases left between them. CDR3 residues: CASSGGSGPYNEQFF. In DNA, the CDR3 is TGTGCCAGCAGCGGGGGCAGCGGGCCCTACAATGAGCAGTTCTTC.

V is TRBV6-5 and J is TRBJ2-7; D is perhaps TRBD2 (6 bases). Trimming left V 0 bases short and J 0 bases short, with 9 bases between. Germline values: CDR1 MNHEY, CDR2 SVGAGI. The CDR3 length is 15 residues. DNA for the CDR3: TGTGCCAGCAGTTACTCGGGGGGACTCTCCTACGAGCAGTACTTC. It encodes CASSYSGGLSYEQYF.

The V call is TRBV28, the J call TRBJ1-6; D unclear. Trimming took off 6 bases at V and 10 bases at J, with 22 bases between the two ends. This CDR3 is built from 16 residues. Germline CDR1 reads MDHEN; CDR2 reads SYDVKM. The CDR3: CASSLTGGRIGSPLHF. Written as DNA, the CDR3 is TGTGCCAGCAGCCTAACGGGAGGTCGTATCGGCTCACCCCTCCACTTT.

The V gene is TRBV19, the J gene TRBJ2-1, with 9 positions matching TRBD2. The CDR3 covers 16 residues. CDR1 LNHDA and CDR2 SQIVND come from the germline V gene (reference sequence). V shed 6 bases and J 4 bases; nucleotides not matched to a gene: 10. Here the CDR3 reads CASSSGALAGYNEQFF. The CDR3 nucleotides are TGTGCCAGTAGCTCAGGCGCGCTAGCGGGATACAATGAGCAGTTCTTC. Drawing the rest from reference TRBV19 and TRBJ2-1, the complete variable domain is DGGITQSPKYLFRKEGQNVTLSCEQNLNHDAMYWYRQDPGQGLRLIYYSQIVNDFQKGDIAEGYSVSREKKESFPLTVTSAQKNPTAFYLCASSSGALAGYNEQFFGPGTRLTVL.

The CDR3 protein is CASSKTATSGRGSEFF. The DNA of the CDR3 is TGTGCCAGCAGTAAGACTGCGACTAGCGGGAGGGGATCCGAGTTCTTC. The chain links TRBV6-6 to TRBJ2-1; 14 bases fit TRBD2. The germline gives CDR1 MNHNY, CDR2 SVGAGI (reference sequence). V shed 5 bases and J 14 bases; nucleotides not matched to a gene: 14. The CDR3 sequence is 16 residues long.

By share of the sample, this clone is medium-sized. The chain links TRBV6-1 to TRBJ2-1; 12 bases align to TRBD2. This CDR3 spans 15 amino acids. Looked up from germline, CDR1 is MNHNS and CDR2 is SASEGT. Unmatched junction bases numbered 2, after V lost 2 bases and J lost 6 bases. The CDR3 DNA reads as TGTGCCAGCAGTGAACTAGCGGGAGGGATCAATGAGCAGTTCTTC. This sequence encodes CASSELAGGINEQFF.

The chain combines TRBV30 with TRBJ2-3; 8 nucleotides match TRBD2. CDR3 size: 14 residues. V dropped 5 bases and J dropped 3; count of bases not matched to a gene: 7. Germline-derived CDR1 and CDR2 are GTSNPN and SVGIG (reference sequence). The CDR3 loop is CAWVRAGVTDTQYF. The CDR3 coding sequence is TGTGCCTGGGTCCGAGCGGGAGTTACAGATACGCAGTATTTT.

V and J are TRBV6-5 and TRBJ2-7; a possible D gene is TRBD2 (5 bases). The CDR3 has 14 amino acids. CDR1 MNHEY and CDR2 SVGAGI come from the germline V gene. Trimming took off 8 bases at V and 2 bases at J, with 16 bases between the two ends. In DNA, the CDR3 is TGTGCCAGCGCCGTGAGCGAGACTACCTACGAGCAGTACTTC. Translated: CASAVSETTYEQYF.

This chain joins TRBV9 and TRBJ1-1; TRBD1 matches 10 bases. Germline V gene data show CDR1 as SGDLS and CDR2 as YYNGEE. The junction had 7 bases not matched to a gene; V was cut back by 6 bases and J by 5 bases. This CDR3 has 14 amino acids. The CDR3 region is CASNQGTGATEAFF. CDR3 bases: TGTGCCAGCAACCAGGGGACAGGGGCAACTGAAGCTTTCTTT.

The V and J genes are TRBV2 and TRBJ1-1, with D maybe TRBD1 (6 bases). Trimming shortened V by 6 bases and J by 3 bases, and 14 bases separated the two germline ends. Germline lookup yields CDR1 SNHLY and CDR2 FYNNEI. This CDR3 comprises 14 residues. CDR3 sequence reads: CASRWDKGDTEAFF. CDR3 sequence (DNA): TGTGCCAGCAGATGGGACAAAGGGGACACTGAAGCTTTCTTT.

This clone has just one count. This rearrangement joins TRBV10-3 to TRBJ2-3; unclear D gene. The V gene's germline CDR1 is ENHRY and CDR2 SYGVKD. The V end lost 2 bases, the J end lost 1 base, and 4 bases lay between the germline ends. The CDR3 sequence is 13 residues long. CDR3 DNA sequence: TGTGCCATCAGTGAGGGCCGCACAGATACGCAGTATTTT. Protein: CAISEGRTDTQYF.

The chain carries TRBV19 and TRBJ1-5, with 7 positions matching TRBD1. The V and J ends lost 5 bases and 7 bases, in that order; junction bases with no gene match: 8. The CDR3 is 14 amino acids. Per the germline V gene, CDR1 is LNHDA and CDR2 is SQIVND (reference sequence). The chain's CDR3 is CASSPRQGGQPQHF. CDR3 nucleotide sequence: TGTGCCAGTAGTCCACGACAGGGCGGGCAGCCCCAGCATTTT.

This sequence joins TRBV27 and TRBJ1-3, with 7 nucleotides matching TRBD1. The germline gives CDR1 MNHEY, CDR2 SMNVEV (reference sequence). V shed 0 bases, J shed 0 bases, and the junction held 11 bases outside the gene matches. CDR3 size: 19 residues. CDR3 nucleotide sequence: TGTGCCAGCAGTTTATCTCCCCCCCTGGGACAGAGCTCTGGAAACACCATATATTTT. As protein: CASSLSPPLGQSSGNTIYF.

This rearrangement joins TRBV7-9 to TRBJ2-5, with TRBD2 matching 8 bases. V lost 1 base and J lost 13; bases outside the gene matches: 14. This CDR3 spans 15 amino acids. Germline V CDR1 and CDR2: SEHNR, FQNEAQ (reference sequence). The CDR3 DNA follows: TGTGCCAGCAGCTTAGGATCAGCGGGGGTACCAGGGTGGTACTTC. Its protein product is CASSLGSAGVPGWYF. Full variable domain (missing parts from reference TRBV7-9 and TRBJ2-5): DTGVSQNPRHKITKRGQNVTFRCDPISEHNRLYWYRQTLGQGPEFLTYFQNEAQLEKSRLLSDRFSAERPKGSFSTLEIQRTEQGDSAMYLCASSLGSAGVPGWYFGPGTRLLVL.

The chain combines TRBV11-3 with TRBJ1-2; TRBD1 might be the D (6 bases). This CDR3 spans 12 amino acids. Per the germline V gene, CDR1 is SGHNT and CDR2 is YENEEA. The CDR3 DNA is TGTGTCGGGGGGGCTCATCGCTATGGCTACACCTTC. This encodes CVGGAHRYGYTF.